The 30 T cell receptor beta chains in this list originate from one sample, sequenced in a study of molecular identifiers for immune sequencing clone quantification. TCRdb ran MiXCR on the PCR reads and lists one entry per CDR3 protein. The sample consists of 350,000 or so distinct CDR3 sequences, 20% to 25% of them appearing once. Material: naive CD8+ T cells from blood, with Jurkat cell RNA spiked in. Sample subset: FACS-sorted CD8+CD4-CCR7+CD45RA+ naive T cells. These receptors all stem from a human donor in good health. Some libraries in this study had Jurkat cell RNA spiked in.

This clonotype appeared many times. This chain links TRBV28 with TRBJ2-7, with D uncertain. The CDR3 loop spans 14 amino acids. Per the germline V gene, CDR1 is MDHEN and CDR2 is SYDVKM. V was pared by 4 bases and J by 2 bases, with 12 bases between. The CDR3 region has the DNA TGTGCCAGCAGTTCGTCTTTAAGGGCCTACGAGCAGTACTTC. Translated: CASSSSLRAYEQYF.

This clonotype has at least ten counts. The J gene is TRBJ2-3, the V gene TRBV27; TRBD2 matches 7 bases. There are 15 residues in the CDR3. Germline values: CDR1 MNHEY, CDR2 SMNVEV (reference sequence). V lost 2 bases, J lost 1 base, and 3 bases stayed unmatched. CDR3 bases: TGTGCCAGCAGTTTAGGGGAGGGAGGCACAGATACGCAGTATTTT. It codes for CASSLGEGGTDTQYF.

This clonotype was seen ten or more times. The V gene is TRBV12-3 or TRBV12-4, the J gene TRBJ1-6; D not resolved. The CDR3 runs to 13 residues. V gave up 3 bases and J gave up 9 bases, with 9 bases separating them. CDR3: CASSLSWGSPLHF. The CDR3 DNA sequence: TGTGCCAGCAGTTTGTCCTGGGGTTCACCCCTCCACTTT.

This clonotype has more than one count but fewer than ten. This chain links TRBV28 with TRBJ2-5; D could derive from TRBD1 or TRBD2 (6 bases each). This CDR3 contains 14 residues. V lost 6 bases to trimming and J lost 5 bases, with 16 bases between them. Germline values: CDR1 MDHEN, CDR2 SYDVKM. Here the CDR3 reads CASRPRGGWETQYF. The CDR3 region has the DNA TGTGCCAGCAGACCCAGGGGAGGTTGGGAGACCCAGTACTTC.

This clonotype was observed a single time. With a much larger clone just one base away, this may be a read error. The chain couples TRBV5-1 to TRBJ2-3; 7 bases map to TRBD2. Germline CDR1 reads SGHRS; CDR2 reads YFSETQ. V was pared by 0 bases and J by 4 bases, with 5 bases of the junction left unmatched. The CDR3 is 15 residues long. CDR3 bases: TGCGCCAGCAGCTTGGCCGAAACTAGCGCAGATACGCAGTATTTT. It yields the protein CASSLAETSADTQYF.

The rearrangement uses TRBV7-9 and TRBJ2-7; perhaps TRBD2 as D (5 bases). Trimming removed 3 bases at V and 3 bases at J, with 12 bases between. Germline V gene lookup returns CDR1 SEHNR and CDR2 FQNEAQ (reference sequence). The CDR3 spans 14 residues. CDR3 DNA sequence: TGTGCCAGCAGCTTGTCCGGGGAACTCTACGAGCAGTACTTC. Its protein is CASSLSGELYEQYF.

This clonotype was seen more than once but under ten times. V and J are TRBV6-2 or TRBV6-3 and TRBJ2-2; D gene uncertain. V shed 2 bases and J shed 5 bases, with 9 bases lying between them. Germline V gives CDR1 MNHEY, CDR2 SVGEGT. This CDR3 has 14 amino acids. The CDR3 region has the DNA TGTGCCAGCAGTTACGTCAGAAAAACCGGGGAGCTGTTTTTT. As protein: CASSYVRKTGELFF.

At least ten counts were recorded for this clonotype. The gene calls are TRBV28 and TRBJ1-5, with D possibly matching TRBD1 (6 bases). Germline assignment: CDR1 MDHEN and CDR2 SYDVKM. Trimming took off 2 bases at V and 2 bases at J, with 13 bases between the two ends. The CDR3 has 16 amino acids. Written as DNA, the CDR3 is TGTGCCAGCAGTTTAACGGGGGCTGTTGGCAATCAGCCCCAGCATTTT. It translates to CASSLTGAVGNQPQHF.

Of note for this clonotype: This clone may be a read error of a much larger clone one base away. This CDR3 fails to terminate in the conserved phenylalanine or tryptophan, so it likely reflects a read error. This chain uses TRBV12-3 or TRBV12-4 with TRBJ1-5, with D hard to call. With 3 bases removed from V and 6 bases from J, the gap between germline ends came to 6 bases. The length of the CDR3 is 12 residues. CDR3 nucleotide sequence: TGTGCCAGCAGTTTTGTGGGTCAGCCCCAGCATTCT. Its translation is CASSFVGQPQHS.

This clonotype was seen many times. J is TRBJ2-3 and V is TRBV20-1, with 13 bases matching TRBD2. Germline V CDR1 and CDR2: DFQATT, SNEGSKA (reference sequence). The CDR3 has 17 amino acids. The ends lost 4 bases at V and 3 bases at J; junction bases unmatched: 10. The DNA of the CDR3 is TGCAGTGCTAATCACCCGGGACTAGCGGGAAGAACAGATACGCAGTATTTT. This codes for CSANHPGLAGRTDTQYF.

V is TRBV27 and J is TRBJ1-1; tentatively, D is TRBD1 (6 bases). V lost 3 bases and J 10 bases, leaving 21 bases between the germline ends. CDR1 and CDR2 (germline): MNHEY, SMNVEV (reference sequence). CDR3 length: 15 residues. CDR3 sequence reads: CASSFNPGDARGAFF. DNA for the CDR3: TGTGCCAGCAGTTTCAATCCAGGGGACGCTAGGGGAGCTTTCTTT.

For this clonotype: A much larger clone differs from this one at a single base, so this may be a read error. Because the CDR3 is missing its conserved closing phenylalanine or tryptophan, this is likely a read error. The chain links TRBV13 to TRBJ2-3; D gene uncertain. Germline V gene sequence: CDR1 PRHDT, CDR2 FYEKMQ (reference sequence). Trimming took 5 bases from V and 6 from J, leaving 15 bases between them. The CDR3 runs to 14 residues. DNA for the CDR3: TGTGCCAGCAGCCCTCGACTTGGGTTGGATACGCAGTATATT. Its protein product is CASSPRLGLDTQYI.

This clonotype has at least ten counts. The CDR3, as DNA: TGTGCCAGCAGCCCCAGGGTAGAGAATGAAAAACTGTTTTTT. Amino acid sequence: CASSPRVENEKLFF. This rearrangement joins TRBV28 to TRBJ1-4; a weak D match, TRBD1 (5 bases). Germline V lookup: CDR1 MDHEN, CDR2 SYDVKM. This CDR3 has 14 amino acids. The V and J ends lost 6 bases and 5 bases respectively, with 13 bases between them.

This clonotype was seen many times. The rearrangement uses TRBV7-9 and TRBJ2-3; D is uncertain. The germline V and J ends were trimmed by 8 bases and 2 bases, with 11 bases remaining between them. The V gene's germline CDR1 is SEHNR and CDR2 FQNEAQ (reference sequence). The CDR3 contains 13 residues. The CDR3 DNA is TGTGCCAGCGAACCATTTAACACAGATACGCAGTATTTT. Translation: CASEPFNTDTQYF.

A note on this clonotype: This may arise from a read error, as a much more abundant clone is one base away. The genes are TRBV7-6 and TRBJ2-1; possible D gene TRBD1, 8 bases. From germline, CDR1 is SGHVS and CDR2 FNYEAQ. V lost 5 bases to trimming and J lost 9 bases, with 14 bases between them. The CDR3 extends over 13 amino acids. CDR3 amino acids: CASSPTGGGEQFF. CDR3 sequence (DNA): TGTGCCAGCAGCCCCACAGGGGGGGGTGAGCAGTTCTTC. The whole variable domain, filled in from reference TRBV7-6 and TRBJ2-1, reads GAGVSQSPRYKVTKRGQDVALRCDPISGHVSLYWYRQALGQGPEFLTYFNYEAQQDKSGLPNDRFSAERPEGSISTLTIQRTEQRDSAMYRCASSPTGGGEQFFGPGTRLTVL.

This clonotype was recorded a few times. J is TRBJ2-7 and V is TRBV27; TRBD2 aligns across 8 bases. Germline V gene data show CDR1 as MNHEY and CDR2 as SMNVEV (reference sequence). J gave up 6 bases and V 7 bases, and 11 bases lay outside the gene matches. This CDR3 spans 14 amino acids. The CDR3 DNA is TGTGCCAGCACCCCCGGGGGGGCGGGGTTCGAGCAGTACTTC. This gives the protein CASTPGGAGFEQYF.

This clonotype was seen only a few times. A much larger clone sits a single nucleotide away, making a read error possible. This chain connects TRBV20-1 to TRBJ2-7; 8 bases are shared with TRBD2. In germline, CDR1 is DFQATT, CDR2 SNEGSKA (reference sequence). Trimming at V came to 8 bases and at J to 6 bases, leaving 12 bases not matched to a gene. The CDR3 totals 13 residues. CDR3 coding DNA: TGCAGTTTCGGGCCAGCGGGAGTAAGCGAGCAGTACTTC. Protein: CSFGPAGVSEQYF.

This chain links TRBV20-1 with TRBJ2-7, with TRBD2 as a possible D gene (5 bases). Germline V gives CDR1 DFQATT, CDR2 SNEGSKA (reference sequence). This CDR3 contains 14 residues. Trimming shortened V by 3 bases and J by 6 bases, and 18 bases separated the two germline ends. CDR3 nucleotides: TGCAGTGCTAGCGATCGGGATTCCCAAGTCGAGCAGTACTTC. It encodes CSASDRDSQVEQYF.

J is TRBJ2-5 and V is TRBV11-2; TRBD2 matches at 7 bases. This CDR3 is 15 amino acids long. The ends lost 2 bases at V and 5 bases at J; junction bases unmatched: 8. CDR1 and CDR2 from the germline V gene are SGHAT and FQNNGV. The CDR3 DNA is TGTGCCAGCAGCTTATTGGCGGGAGTCAGTGAGACCCAGTACTTC. Translating it yields CASSLLAGVSETQYF.

This clonotype was observed many times. The gene calls are TRBV4-1 and TRBJ2-3; 9 bases are shared with TRBD2. There are 15 residues in the CDR3. CDR1 is MGHRA, CDR2 YSYEKL, per germline. V shed 3 bases, J shed 2 bases, and the junction held 3 bases outside the gene matches. Here the CDR3 reads CASSHIAGDTDTQYF. CDR3 coding DNA: TGCGCCAGCAGCCATATAGCGGGGGACACAGATACGCAGTATTTT.

Details on this clonotype: This may be a read error, as it is one base from a much larger clone. The rearrangement joins TRBV7-9 to TRBJ2-7, with 9 bases aligning to TRBD2. In germline, CDR1 is SEHNR, CDR2 FQNEAQ (reference sequence). The length of the CDR3 is 13 residues. V trimming: 4 bases; J trimming: 7 bases; junction bases outside the gene matches: 5. In DNA, the CDR3 is TGTGCCAGCAGCTCAGCGGGAGGTTGGGAGCAGTACTTC. This sequence encodes CASSSAGGWEQYF.

This clonotype was counted at least ten times. The V gene is TRBV5-6, the J gene TRBJ2-3; tentative D call: TRBD1 (6 bases). Germline V lookup: CDR1 SGHDT, CDR2 YYEEEE. The CDR3 runs to 16 residues. The germline V and J ends were trimmed by 0 bases and 2 bases, with 13 bases remaining between them. For the CDR3, the DNA is TGTGCCAGCAGCTTGGTTTGGACAGAGGACACAGATACGCAGTATTTT. Translated: CASSLVWTEDTDTQYF.

As to this clonotype: A much larger clone differs by one base, so this may be a read error. The gene calls are TRBV5-1 and TRBJ2-3, with no clear D. The CDR3 runs 17 residues. CDR1 is SGHRS and CDR2 is YFSETQ in the germline V gene. CDR3 residues: CASSPARVLLNTDTRYF. CDR3 nucleotides: TGCGCCAGCAGCCCCGCCCGGGTTCTATTAAACACAGATACGCGGTATTTT.

As for this clonotype: Mismatch with germline at one junction end may stem from a read error. The chain carries TRBV27 and TRBJ2-7; 9 bases fit TRBD1. The CDR3 has 17 residues. Germline CDR1 is MNHEY and CDR2 is SMNVEV (reference sequence). In DNA form, the CDR3 reads TGTGCCAGCAGTTTTGGGCCAATTACAGGGGGCACCTACGTGCAGTACTTC. This encodes CASSFGPITGGTYVQYF.

Remarks on this clonotype: This sequence may be a read error, since a much larger clone differs from it by one base. In DNA form, the CDR3 reads TGTGCCGGCAGGCAACAGGGTTTGGACTATGGCTACACCTTC. This translates into CAGRQQGLDYGYTF. V gene TRBV6-5 combines with J gene TRBJ1-2, with D perhaps TRBD1 (6 bases). Germline CDR1 reads MNHEY; CDR2 reads SVGAGI. CDR3 length equals 14 residues.

The rearrangement joins TRBV11-2 to TRBJ2-1; 9 bases fit TRBD2. The J segment lost 7 bases and the V segment lost 5 bases, leaving 12 bases of the junction unmatched. The CDR3 totals 16 residues. Per germline, CDR1 SGHAT and CDR2 FQNNGV. Written as DNA, the CDR3 is TGTGCCAGCAGCCAAATTGGGGTAGCGGGGGTGAATGAGCAGTTCTTC. It yields the protein CASSQIGVAGVNEQFF.

The chain links TRBV3-1 to TRBJ2-1; TRBD2 might be the D (5 bases). V was shortened by 5 bases and J by 2 bases, with 19 bases between the two germline ends. Per the germline V gene, CDR1 is LGHDT and CDR2 is YNNKEL (reference sequence). The CDR3 length is 17 residues. The DNA of the CDR3 is TGTGCCAGCAGCGGCGAGGCTCGGGGTGTGGCCTACAATGAGCAGTTCTTC. This codes for CASSGEARGVAYNEQFF.

Ten or more counts support this clonotype. The V call is TRBV4-1, the J call TRBJ2-7; a possible D gene is TRBD1 (6 bases). Per the germline V gene, CDR1 is MGHRA and CDR2 is YSYEKL. The V end lost 1 base, the J end lost 3 bases, and 19 bases lay between the germline ends. This CDR3 contains 17 residues. CDR3 region: CASSQVTSGVQGYEQYF. The CDR3 nucleotides are TGCGCCAGCAGCCAAGTGACCTCAGGGGTCCAGGGCTACGAGCAGTACTTC.

In this sample, this clonotype turned up many times. This chain links TRBV25-1 with TRBJ2-7; 9 bases align to TRBD1. V was pared by 4 bases and J by 1 base, with 2 bases of the junction left unmatched. CDR1 and CDR2 (germline): MGHDK, SYGVNS. This CDR3 contains 14 residues. CDR3 sequence reads: CASSVGTGSYEQYF. CDR3 DNA: TGTGCCAGCAGTGTCGGGACAGGGTCCTACGAGCAGTACTTC.

This clonotype appeared many times. The chain's CDR3 is CASSISSGANSPLHF. CDR3 DNA: TGTGCCAGTAGTATATCATCAGGGGCGAATTCACCCCTCCACTTT. The V and J genes are TRBV19 and TRBJ1-6; D is possibly TRBD1 (6 bases). The CDR3 is made up of 15 amino acids. Trimming removed 2 bases from V and 7 bases from J, with 12 bases in between. Germline V CDR1 and CDR2: LNHDA, SQIVND (reference sequence).